A single sample is the source of the 23 T cell receptor beta chains below, sequenced in a study of T cells in Graves' hyperthyroidism and ophthalmopathy. TCR beta CDR3 sequences were amplified from RNA transcripts. In the first-round RT-PCR of the TCR CDR3, the HTBI primer set was used. Using its own MiXCR run on the multiplex PCR reads, TCRdb lists one record per CDR3 protein. The sample holds roughly 560,000 distinct CDR3 sequences; roughly 14% are singletons and the top ten take around 4.1%. The sample taken for sequencing was blood. The receptors were sampled from a woman aged 40 to 50 with Graves' ophthalmopathy.

The chain has TRBV5-1 and TRBJ2-7; D is perhaps TRBD1 (6 bases). Germline V gene lookup returns CDR1 SGHRS and CDR2 YFSETQ. CDR3 length: 15 residues. The V end lost 6 bases, the J end lost 2 bases, and 18 bases lay between the germline ends. Here the CDR3 DNA reads TGCGCCAGCACCCCCAATGGACAGTCTCCCTACGAGCAGTACTTC. This encodes CASTPNGQSPYEQYF.

The genes are TRBV4-3 and TRBJ1-2; D remains ambiguous. V lost 1 base and J 0 bases, leaving 6 bases between the germline ends. The germline V gene has CDR1 LGHNA and CDR2 YSLEER. CDR3 length: 14 residues. CDR3 loop: CASSQVLTNYGYTF. In DNA, the CDR3 is TGCGCCAGCAGCCAAGTGTTAACTAACTATGGCTACACCTTC.

In its sample, this clonotype was seen a few times. The J gene is TRBJ2-7, the V gene TRBV7-9; a possible D gene is TRBD2 (6 bases). Trimming took off 1 base at V and 12 bases at J, with 16 bases between the two ends. The CDR3 has 13 residues. Germline loops: CDR1 SEHNR, CDR2 FQNEAQ (reference sequence). The CDR3: CASSLEAGTKLYF. In DNA, the CDR3 is TGTGCCAGCAGCTTAGAGGCGGGAACTAAGCTGTACTTC.

The chain uses TRBV29-1 and TRBJ2-5; possibly TRBD2 for D (6 bases). CDR1 and CDR2 (germline): SQVTM, ANQGSEA. This CDR3 spans 14 amino acids. With 4 bases removed from V and 1 base from J, the gap between germline ends came to 13 bases. CDR3 in amino acids: CSVGSWRAQETQYF. The CDR3 DNA reads TGCAGCGTTGGTTCTTGGAGGGCCCAAGAGACCCAGTACTTC.

The chain uses TRBV19 and TRBJ2-7, with D tentatively TRBD2 (5 bases). CDR1 is LNHDA, CDR2 SQIVND, per germline (reference sequence). V was cut by 4 bases and J by 2 bases, with 15 bases left in between. The CDR3 contains 15 residues. The DNA for the CDR3 is TGTGCCAGTAGTAACCGCTTAGGACTTCCCTACGAGCAGTACTTC. It translates to CASSNRLGLPYEQYF.

As to this clonotype: A much larger clone differs from this one at a single base, so this may be a read error. Without the conserved terminal phenylalanine or tryptophan, this CDR3 likely stems from a read error. The V and J genes are TRBV6-4 and TRBJ1-5; unclear D gene. In germline, CDR1 is MRHNA, CDR2 SNTAGT. V was cut by 7 bases and J by 4 bases, with 11 bases left in between. The CDR3 is made up of 13 amino acids. The CDR3 loop is CASTPSSNQPQHL. The CDR3 bases are TGTGCCAGCACCCCATCCTCTAATCAGCCCCAGCATCTT.

This clonotype has at least ten counts. This chain uses TRBV12-3 or TRBV12-4 with TRBJ1-5, with D uncertain. CDR3 size: 11 residues. Trimming pared 5 bases from V and 4 bases from J, leaving 3 bases between. The CDR3 loop is CASSQNQPQHF. The CDR3 DNA reads TGTGCCAGCAGTCAAAATCAGCCCCAGCATTTT.

The table lists this clonotype with many counts. The chain carries TRBV30 and TRBJ2-5; D is undetermined. Germline assignment: CDR1 GTSNPN and CDR2 SVGIG (reference sequence). V was shortened by 0 bases and J by 5 bases, with 7 bases between the two germline ends. The CDR3 loop spans 12 amino acids. This chain's CDR3 is CAWSVQTETQYF. CDR3 DNA sequence: TGTGCCTGGAGTGTACAGACGGAGACCCAGTACTTC.

This clonotype appeared many times. This chain links TRBV28 with TRBJ2-7; 9 bases are shared with TRBD2. The CDR3 runs to 14 residues. The trim removed 5 bases at V and 5 bases at J, leaving 7 bases unmatched. Germline V gene data show CDR1 as MDHEN and CDR2 as SYDVKM. CDR3 loop: CASSLTRGGDEQYF. CDR3 nucleotides: TGTGCCAGCAGTCTTACGCGGGGGGGAGACGAGCAGTACTTC.

This clonotype appeared a few times. The chain has TRBV6-1 and TRBJ2-7; 11 bases line up with TRBD2. V lost 5 bases, J lost 4 bases, and 7 bases stayed unmatched. CDR3 length: 15 residues. Germline V gene data show CDR1 as MNHNS and CDR2 as SASEGT. The CDR3 DNA reads TGTGCCAGCAGTAAACTAGCGGGAGTGACATACGAGCAGTACTTC. Residues: CASSKLAGVTYEQYF.

This clonotype was detected a few times. The chain joins TRBV20-1 to TRBJ1-3, with unresolved D. The CDR3 is 15 residues long. V was pared by 0 bases and J by 0 bases, with 9 bases between. Germline assignment: CDR1 DFQATT and CDR2 SNEGSKA (reference sequence). In DNA form, the CDR3 reads TGCAGTGCTAGAGATGTCGCCAACTCTGGAAACACCATATATTTT. This translates into CSARDVANSGNTIYF.

This clonotype was recorded at least ten times. The chain employs TRBV20-1 and TRBJ2-5; D uncertain. The CDR3 length is 13 residues. V lost 4 bases, J lost 1 base, and 10 bases lay in between. From germline, CDR1 is DFQATT and CDR2 SNEGSKA (reference sequence). The CDR3 sequence is CSAMPTGQETQYF. As DNA, the CDR3 is TGCAGTGCTATGCCTACCGGCCAAGAGACCCAGTACTTC.

This clonotype has more than one count but fewer than ten. V is TRBV10-3 and J is TRBJ2-7; unclear D gene. The CDR3 covers 12 residues. The germline V gene encodes CDR1 ENHRY and CDR2 SYGVKD. The V end lost 6 bases, the J end lost 3 bases, and 9 bases lay between the germline ends. CDR3 bases: TGTGCCATCAGAAGCCGTGGCTACGAGCAGTACTTC. Translating it yields CAIRSRGYEQYF.

This clonotype was counted many times. The rearrangement uses TRBV4-1 and TRBJ1-2; D remains ambiguous. Germline V gene data show CDR1 as MGHRA and CDR2 as YSYEKL. Trimming shortened V by 6 bases and J by 4 bases, and 12 bases separated the two germline ends. The CDR3 length is 13 residues. This CDR3 reads CASSPTYSYGYTF. The CDR3 DNA reads as TGCGCCAGCAGTCCGACATACAGCTATGGCTACACCTTC.

This clonotype was recorded at least ten times. As DNA, the CDR3 is TGTGCCAGCAGCTTAAAATATGGACTAGCGGGAGAGGAGCAGTACTTC. Protein: CASSLKYGLAGEEQYF. V and J are TRBV11-1 and TRBJ2-7, with TRBD2 matching 13 bases. With V trimmed by 2 bases and J by 7 bases, 8 bases remained unmatched. The germline CDR1 and CDR2 sequences are SGHAT and FQDESV (reference sequence). This CDR3 has 16 residues.

This clonotype appeared many times. CDR3 DNA sequence: TGTGCCAGCACCTCCACCAGCGGGAGTCCGGTTTACGAGCAGTACTTC. Translating gives CASTSTSGSPVYEQYF. V and J are TRBV11-2 and TRBJ2-7, with TRBD2 matching over 8 bases. Germline values: CDR1 SGHAT, CDR2 FQNNGV. V was clipped by 7 bases and J by 4 bases; unmatched bases: 15. This CDR3 region has 16 residues.

This clonotype appeared many times. Written as DNA, the CDR3 is TGCAGCGTTGGGCACGAGAGGGGAGGGACAGGGGACACTGAAGCTTTCTTT. The encoded protein is CSVGHERGGTGDTEAFF. This sequence joins TRBV29-1 and TRBJ1-1; 10 bases are a match to TRBD1. CDR3 size: 17 residues. Germline V gene sequence: CDR1 SQVTM, CDR2 ANQGSEA. J gave up 3 bases and V 4 bases, and 14 bases lay outside the gene matches.

This clonotype was counted at least ten times. This chain joins TRBV10-3 and TRBJ2-2; TRBD2 matches 9 bases. Germline V gene data show CDR1 as ENHRY and CDR2 as SYGVKD. The CDR3 is 17 amino acids. V was clipped by 6 bases and J by 4 bases; unmatched bases: 12. The DNA for the CDR3 is TGTGCCATCAGCGCGGTTGGCGGCGGGAGGGGCACCGGGGAGCTGTTTTTT. Protein product: CAISAVGGGRGTGELFF.

This clonotype was seen many times. This chain connects TRBV12-3 or TRBV12-4 to TRBJ2-7; weak D call: TRBD1 (5 bases). The CDR3 runs to 14 residues. Trimming took 2 bases from V and 4 from J, leaving 12 bases between them. CDR3 DNA: TGTGCCAGCAGTTTACAGCCAGGGCAGTACGAGCAGTACTTC. It specifies CASSLQPGQYEQYF.

This clonotype was seen at least ten times. V is TRBV6-2 or TRBV6-3 and J is TRBJ2-2, with 8 bases lining up with TRBD1. From germline, CDR1 is MNHEY and CDR2 SVGEGT. After removal of 6 bases from V and 2 bases from J, the junction contained 11 bases not matched to a gene. The CDR3 runs to 17 residues. CDR3 DNA: TGTGCCAGCAGCTACGAAAGGACAGGGCATAACACCGGGGAGCTGTTTTTT. Amino acid sequence: CASSYERTGHNTGELFF.

This clonotype was observed at least ten times. A much larger clone lies a single base off, so this may be a read error. This chain connects TRBV6-4 to TRBJ1-1, with D perhaps matching TRBD1 (5 bases). V was trimmed by 5 bases and J by 1 base, leaving 8 bases between them. Germline V gene lookup returns CDR1 MRHNA and CDR2 SNTAGT. The CDR3 totals 13 residues. The CDR3 sequence is CASSQQANTEAFF. The CDR3 DNA follows: TGTGCCAGCAGTCAACAGGCGAACACTGAAGCTTTCTTT.

This clonotype was detected many times. The V call is TRBV28, the J call TRBJ1-5, with D maybe TRBD1 (6 bases). Germline CDR1 is MDHEN and CDR2 is SYDVKM. The CDR3 covers 14 residues. V was cut by 7 bases and J by 7 bases, with 17 bases left in between. The CDR3 sequence: CASMTGQGRQPQHF. CDR3 DNA sequence: TGTGCCAGCATGACCGGGCAGGGGCGACAGCCCCAGCATTTT.

This clonotype has at least ten counts. This chain uses TRBV28 with TRBJ1-2; 10 bases fit TRBD1. CDR3 length: 12 residues. Trimming at V came to 8 bases and at J to 7 bases, leaving 4 bases not matched to a gene. CDR1 is MDHEN, CDR2 SYDVKM, per germline. CDR3 amino acids: CASGGQGVGYTF. The DNA of the CDR3 is TGTGCCAGCGGAGGACAGGGGGTTGGCTACACCTTC.